This T cell receptor beta chain was observed in a study of graft-versus-host responses after intestinal transplantation. About the research overall: Anti-thymocyte globulin induction preceded approximately three years of tacrolimus and steroid maintenance in all recipients. Study-wide findings and caveats: Allografts of one patient group, those with graft-donor T cell macrochimerism, had high graft-versus-host to host-versus-graft clonal ratios. Peak levels of circulating GvH clones tracked with early post-transplant HvG declines. Researchers found GvH clones in recipient marrow, and some showed up first in ileum or blood.

The CDR3 is made up of 14 amino acids. Per the germline V gene, CDR1 is SGHRS and CDR2 is YFSETQ. Germline trimming cut 1 base from V and 4 bases from J; bases unmatched to any gene: 1. As regards this clone: Its target is unknown.

Produced via immunoSEQ multiplex PCR; TCRdb's table is partial and in-frame only. The table has about 51,000 clones, 70% to 90% seen once. Material: unstimulated CD4+ T cells sorted from spleen or lymph node cells, obtained before transplant. V is TRBV5-1 and J is TRBJ2-1, with TRBD2 identical over 8 bases. This TCR came from a human donor who was the organ donor for an intestinal transplant. CDR3 DNA: TGCGCCAGCAGCTTGCGGGAGGGTTACAATGAGCAGTTCTTC. Translated: CASSLREGYNEQFF. Together with reference TRBV5-1 and TRBJ2-1, the CDR3 gives the full variable domain: KAGVTQTPRYLIKTRGQQVTLSCSPISGHRSVSWYQQTPGQGLQFLFEYFSETQRNKGNFPGRFSGRQFSNSRSEMNVSTLELGDSALYLCASSLREGYNEQFFGPGTRLTVL.